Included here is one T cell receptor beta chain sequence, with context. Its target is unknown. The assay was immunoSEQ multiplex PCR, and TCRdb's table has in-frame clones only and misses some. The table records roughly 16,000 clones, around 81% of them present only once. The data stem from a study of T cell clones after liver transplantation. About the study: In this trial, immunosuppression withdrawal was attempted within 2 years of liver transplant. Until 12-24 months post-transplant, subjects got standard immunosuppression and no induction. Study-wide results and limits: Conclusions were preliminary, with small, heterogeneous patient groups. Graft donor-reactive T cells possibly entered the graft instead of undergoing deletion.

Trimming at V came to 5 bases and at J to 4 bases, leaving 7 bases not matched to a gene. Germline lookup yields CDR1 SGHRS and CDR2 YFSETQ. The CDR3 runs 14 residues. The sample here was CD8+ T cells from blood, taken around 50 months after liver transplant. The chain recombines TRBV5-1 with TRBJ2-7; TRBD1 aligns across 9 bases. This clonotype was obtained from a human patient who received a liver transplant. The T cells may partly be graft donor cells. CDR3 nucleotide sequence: TGCGCCAGCAGTTACACAGGGGGCGCTTACGAGCAGTACTTC. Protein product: CASSYTGGAYEQYF.